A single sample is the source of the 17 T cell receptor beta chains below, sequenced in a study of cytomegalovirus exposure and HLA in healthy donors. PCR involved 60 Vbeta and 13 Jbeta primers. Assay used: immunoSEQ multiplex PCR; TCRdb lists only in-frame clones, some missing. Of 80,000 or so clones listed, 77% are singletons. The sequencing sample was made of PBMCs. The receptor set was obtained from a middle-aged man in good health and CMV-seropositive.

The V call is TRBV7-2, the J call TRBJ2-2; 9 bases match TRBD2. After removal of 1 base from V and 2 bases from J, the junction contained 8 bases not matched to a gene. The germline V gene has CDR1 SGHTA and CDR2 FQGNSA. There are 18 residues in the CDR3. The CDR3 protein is CASSLDYGTSLNTGELFF. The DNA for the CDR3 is TGTGCCAGCAGCTTAGATTACGGGACTAGCCTTAACACCGGGGAGCTGTTTTTT.

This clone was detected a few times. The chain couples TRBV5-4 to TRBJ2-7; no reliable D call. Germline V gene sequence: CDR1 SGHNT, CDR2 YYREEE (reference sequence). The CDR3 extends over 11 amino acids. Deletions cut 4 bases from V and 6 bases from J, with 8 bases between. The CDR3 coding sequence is TGTGCCAGCAGCGTTTCGGGCGAGCAGTACTTC. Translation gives CASSVSGEQYF. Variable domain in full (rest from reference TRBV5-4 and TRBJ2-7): ETGVTQSPTHLIKTRGQQVTLRCSSQSGHNTVSWYQQALGQGPQFIFQYYREEENGRGNFPPRFSGLQFPNYSSELNVNALELDDSALYLCASSVSGEQYFGPGTRLTVT.

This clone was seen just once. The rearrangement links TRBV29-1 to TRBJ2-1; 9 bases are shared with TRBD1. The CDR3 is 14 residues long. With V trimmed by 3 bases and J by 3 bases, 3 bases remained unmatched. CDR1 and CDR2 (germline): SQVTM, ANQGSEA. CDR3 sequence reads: CSVEKTGGYNEQFF. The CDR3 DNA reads TGCAGCGTTGAGAAGACAGGGGGCTACAATGAGCAGTTCTTC.

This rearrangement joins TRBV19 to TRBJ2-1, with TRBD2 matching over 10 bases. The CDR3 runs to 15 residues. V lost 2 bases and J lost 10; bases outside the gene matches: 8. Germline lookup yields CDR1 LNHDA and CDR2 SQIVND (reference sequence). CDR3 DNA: TGTGCCAGTAGTATAACGGCTAGCGGGAGTAGGGAGCAGTTCTTC. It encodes CASSITASGSREQFF.

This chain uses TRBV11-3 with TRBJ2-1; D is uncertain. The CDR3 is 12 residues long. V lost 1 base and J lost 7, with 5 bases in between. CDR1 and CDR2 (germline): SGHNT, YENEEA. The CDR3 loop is CASSLAPNEQFF. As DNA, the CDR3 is TGTGCCAGCAGCTTAGCTCCTAATGAGCAGTTCTTC.

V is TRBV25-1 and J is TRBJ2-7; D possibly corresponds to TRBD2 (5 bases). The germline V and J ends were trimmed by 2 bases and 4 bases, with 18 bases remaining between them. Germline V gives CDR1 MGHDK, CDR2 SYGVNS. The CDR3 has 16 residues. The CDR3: CASSEEAGRKNYEQYF. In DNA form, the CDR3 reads TGTGCCAGCAGTGAAGAGGCGGGCCGGAAAAATTACGAGCAGTACTTC.

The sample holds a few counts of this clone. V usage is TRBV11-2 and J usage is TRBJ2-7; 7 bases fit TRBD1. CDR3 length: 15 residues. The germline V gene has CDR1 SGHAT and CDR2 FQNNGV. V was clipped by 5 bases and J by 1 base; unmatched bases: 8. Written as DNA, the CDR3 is TGTGCCAGCAGCCCCCTAGGGACAGCGTCCTACGAGCAGTACTTC. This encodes CASSPLGTASYEQYF.

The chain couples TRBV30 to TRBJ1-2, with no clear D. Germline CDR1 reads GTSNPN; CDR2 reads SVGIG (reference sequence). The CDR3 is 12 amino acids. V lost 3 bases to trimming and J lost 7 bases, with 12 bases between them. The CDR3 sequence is CAWRGPEGGYTF. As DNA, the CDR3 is TGTGCCTGGAGAGGGCCTGAGGGTGGCTACACCTTC.

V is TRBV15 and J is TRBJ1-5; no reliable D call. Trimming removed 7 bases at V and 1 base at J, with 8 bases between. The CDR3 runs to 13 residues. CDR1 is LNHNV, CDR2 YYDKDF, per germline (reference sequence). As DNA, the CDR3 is TGTGCCACCAAGGGAGAAAGCAATCAGCCCCAGCATTTT. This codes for CATKGESNQPQHF.

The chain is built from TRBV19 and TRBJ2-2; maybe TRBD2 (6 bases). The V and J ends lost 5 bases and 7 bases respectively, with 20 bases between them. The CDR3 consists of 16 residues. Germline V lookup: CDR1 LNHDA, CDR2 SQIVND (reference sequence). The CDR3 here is CASSWRGSQAGGELFF. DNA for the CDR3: TGTGCCAGTAGTTGGAGGGGCTCCCAGGCTGGCGGGGAGCTGTTTTTT.

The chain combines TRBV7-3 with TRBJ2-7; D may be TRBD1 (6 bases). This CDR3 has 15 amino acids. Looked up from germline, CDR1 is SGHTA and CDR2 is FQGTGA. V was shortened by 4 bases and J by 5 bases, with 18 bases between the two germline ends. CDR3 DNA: TGTGCCAGCAGCTCACAGACAGGCCCTGTGGACGAGCAGTACTTC. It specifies CASSSQTGPVDEQYF.

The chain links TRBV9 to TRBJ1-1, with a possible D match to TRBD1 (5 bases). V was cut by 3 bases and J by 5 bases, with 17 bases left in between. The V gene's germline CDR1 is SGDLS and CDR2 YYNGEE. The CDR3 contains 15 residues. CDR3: CASSGAGGSRTEAFF. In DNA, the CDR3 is TGTGCCAGCAGCGGGGCCGGGGGGAGTCGGACTGAAGCTTTCTTT.

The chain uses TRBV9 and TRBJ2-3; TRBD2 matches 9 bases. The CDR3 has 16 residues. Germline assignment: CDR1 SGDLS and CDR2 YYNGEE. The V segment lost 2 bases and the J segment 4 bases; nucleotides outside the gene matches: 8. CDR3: CASSVLAGLWADTQYF. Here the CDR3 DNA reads TGTGCCAGCAGCGTTCTAGCGGGATTATGGGCAGATACGCAGTATTTT.

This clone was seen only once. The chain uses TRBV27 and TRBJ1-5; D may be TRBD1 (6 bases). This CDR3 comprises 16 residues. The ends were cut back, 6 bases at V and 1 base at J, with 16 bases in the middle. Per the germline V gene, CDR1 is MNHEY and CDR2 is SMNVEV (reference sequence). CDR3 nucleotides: TGTGCCAGCAGAACCACAGGGTCGATAAGCAATCAGCCCCAGCATTTT. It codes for CASRTTGSISNQPQHF.

The CDR3: CASDSGGTEAFF. In nucleotides, the CDR3 is TGTGCCAGCGATTCGGGGGGCACTGAAGCTTTCTTT. This rearrangement joins TRBV2 to TRBJ1-1; D perhaps matches TRBD1 (5 bases). The CDR3 length is 12 residues. From germline, CDR1 is SNHLY and CDR2 FYNNEI. V dropped 8 bases and J dropped 4 bases, with 11 bases sitting between them.

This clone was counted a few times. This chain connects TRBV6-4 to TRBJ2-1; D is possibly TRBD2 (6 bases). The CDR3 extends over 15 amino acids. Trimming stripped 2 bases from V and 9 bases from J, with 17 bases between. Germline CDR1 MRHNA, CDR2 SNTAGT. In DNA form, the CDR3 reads TGTGCCAGCAGTGACGGTCCGGGAGAAACGGTTGAGCAGTTCTTC. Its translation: CASSDGPGETVEQFF.

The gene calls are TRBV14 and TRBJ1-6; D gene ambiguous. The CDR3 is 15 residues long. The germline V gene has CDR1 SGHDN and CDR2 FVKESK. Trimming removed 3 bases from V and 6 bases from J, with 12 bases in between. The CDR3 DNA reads TGTGCCAGCAGCCAGTTCTGGAGCTCTAATTCACCCCTCCACTTT. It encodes CASSQFWSSNSPLHF.